The clone carrying this TCR beta chain was counted between two and nine times. Its specificity is not known. The data originate from a study of metastatic and nonmetastatic thyroid tumors. Study-level background: Comparative analysis of repertoires was undertaken across blood and tumor or nodule tissue obtained from malignant and benign thyroid patients. Study findings and constraints: Significantly higher TCR beta diversity was reportedly seen in malignant thyroid tumors than benign nodules, in blood and tumor.

Ahead of thyroid surgery, no patient had received treatment of any kind. From the PCR reads, TCRdb re-called clones with MiXCR. This sample has roughly 59,000 clones, with 15% to 20% found just once. The sample consisted of blood. This TCR came from a male donor with papillary thyroid cancer or a benign thyroid nodule (not recorded which). Some clones in this sample may be carry-over from other donors' samples.

The CDR3, as DNA: TGTGCCAACAGAAGAGAGCTGGGGGGCCAAGAGACCCAGTACTTC. Its protein is CANRRELGGQETQYF. The V call is TRBV15, the J call TRBJ2-5; perhaps TRBD2 as D (6 bases). The CDR3 is made up of 15 amino acids. V dropped 10 bases and J dropped 1 base, with 19 bases sitting between them. Germline CDR1 LNHNV, CDR2 YYDKDF (reference sequence).